This entry concerns a single T cell receptor (beta chain). The data were taken from a study of T cells expressing NK-cell markers. At the level of the study: Sequencing of TCR beta repertoires drew on sorted CD3+CD56+NKG2C+, CD3+CD56+NKG2C- and CD3+CD56-NKG2C+ T cells.

UMI-tagged 5'RACE template switching yielded the TCR beta cDNA. Reanalyzing the 5' RACE reads, TCRdb keeps one entry per CDR3 protein, without DNA. The sample spans some 280,000 distinct CDR3 sequences; the ten largest clones claim 0.3% to 0.45%. CDR3 length equals 13 residues. The source of this sequence is a man aged 18 to 29 in good health. The source material was blood T cells: a sorted CD56 or NKG2C T cell subset, CD4+ or CD8+ T cells, or bulk PBMC T cells (not recorded which). This chain links TRBV12-3 or TRBV12-4 with TRBJ1-1. The CDR3 loop reads CASSLGGNTEAFF.